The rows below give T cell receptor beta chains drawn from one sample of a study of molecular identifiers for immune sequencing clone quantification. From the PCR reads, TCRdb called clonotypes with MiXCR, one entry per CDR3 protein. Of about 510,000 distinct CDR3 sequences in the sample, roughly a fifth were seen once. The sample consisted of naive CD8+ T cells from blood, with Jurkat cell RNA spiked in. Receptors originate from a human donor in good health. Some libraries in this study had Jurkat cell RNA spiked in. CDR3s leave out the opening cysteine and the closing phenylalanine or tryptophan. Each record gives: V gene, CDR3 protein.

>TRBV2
ASSRDRETNNSPLH
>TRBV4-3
ASSPGTGGLGTEAF
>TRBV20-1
SARGEASGKETQY
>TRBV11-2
ASSLYGPNMNTEAF
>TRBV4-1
ASSQDRGNPYEQY
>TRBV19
ASSLRGSYEQC
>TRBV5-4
ASSFGQDYEQC
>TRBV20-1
SARGGTDRFNYEQY
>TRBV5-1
ASSGGTPSTDTQY
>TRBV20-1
SASDRVKSRNEQY
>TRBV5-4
ASSFNPGQGFVTGELF
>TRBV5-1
ASSYGTGQRGDTQY
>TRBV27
ASSLRESAYEQY
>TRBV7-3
ASSLGPNNRETQY
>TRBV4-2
ASSPRWGSSYEQY
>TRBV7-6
ASSPSADRPSGANVLT
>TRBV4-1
ASSQSRLAGDYEGGEQF
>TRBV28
ASSLGKSSYEQY
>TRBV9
ASNSDGEWNTEAF
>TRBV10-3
AISAGVQRWEDGYT